This T cell receptor (beta chain) comes out of a study of T cells in Graves' hyperthyroidism and ophthalmopathy. The overall study: Once the initial diagnosis was made, peripheral blood was obtained before any treatment.

V dropped 0 bases and J dropped 10 bases, with 8 bases sitting between them. Germline V gene lookup returns CDR1 SNHLY and CDR2 FYNNEI. CDR3 length: 12 amino acids. A few counts support this clonotype. Authors of the study amplified TCR beta CDR3 regions from RNA transcripts. The TCR CDR3 first-round RT-PCR relied on the HTBI primer set. From the multiplex PCR reads, TCRdb called clonotypes with MiXCR, one entry per CDR3 protein. The table shows around 570,000 distinct CDR3 sequences, with about 20% occurring only once. Enrolled ophthalmopathy patients presented with a Clinical Activity Score of at least 3, a NOSPECS grade of at least 4, and disease duration under 3 months.

This sequence originates from a man between 35 and 55 years old with Graves' ophthalmopathy. What was sequenced was blood. The chain employs TRBV2 and TRBJ2-3; D is unclear. CDR3 sequence: CASSEAGRAQYF. As DNA, the CDR3 is TGTGCCAGCAGTGAAGCGGGCCGGGCGCAGTATTTT.